A selection of T cell receptor beta chains follows, all from one sample in a study of blood T cells in healthy people across ages. TCRdb processed the 5' RACE reads anew with MiXCR; each CDR3 protein has one entry. The repertoire consists of about 1.4 million distinct CDR3 sequences, with 59% occurring once and the leading ten covering under 8.5%. Sequenced input: blood. Receptors originate from a man between 18 and 35 years old in good health. CDR3s include the opening cysteine and the closing phenylalanine or tryptophan. A D gene is named only where the DNA matches it firmly. Some rows mark clone size as missing; the rest say once, few, many or name a class of expanded clone.

clone size: -
J gene: TRBJ1-2
D gene: TRBD1
V gene: TRBV15
CDR3 protein: CATSRDTGTDITNSGYTF
CDR3 DNA: TGTGCCACCAGCAGGGATACCGGGACAGATATTACCAACTCTGGCTACACCTTC

clone size: -
J gene: TRBJ1-4
D gene: -
V gene: TRBV29-1
CDR3 protein: CSVEAFGREGEKLFF
CDR3 DNA: TGCAGCGTTGAAGCCTTCGGTAGGGAGGGCGAAAAACTGTTTTTT

clone size: -
J gene: TRBJ2-5
D gene: TRBD2
V gene: TRBV10-1
CDR3 protein: CASQTSVEETQYF
CDR3 DNA: TGCGCCAGCCAGACTAGCGTGGAAGAGACCCAGTACTTC

clone size: -
J gene: TRBJ2-2
D gene: -
V gene: TRBV10-2
CDR3 protein: CASTKSSANTGELFF
CDR3 DNA: TGCGCCAGCACCAAGTCCAGCGCGAACACCGGGGAGCTGTTTTTT

clone size: -
J gene: TRBJ1-5
D gene: -
V gene: TRBV4-2
CDR3 protein: CASSQDKQPQHF
CDR3 DNA: TGTGCCAGCAGCCAAGATAAACAGCCCCAGCATTTT

clone size: -
J gene: TRBJ2-3
D gene: -
V gene: TRBV6-1
CDR3 protein: CASSVGGDTDTQYF
CDR3 DNA: TGTGCCAGCAGTGTAGGCGGAGACACAGATACGCAGTATTTT

clone size: -
J gene: TRBJ2-5
D gene: TRBD1
V gene: TRBV12-3/TRBV12-4
CDR3 protein: CASSIDREGETQYF
CDR3 DNA: TGTGCCAGCAGTATAGACAGGGAAGGGGAGACCCAGTACTTC

clone size: few
J gene: TRBJ1-4
D gene: -
V gene: TRBV20-1
CDR3 protein: CSAEGQANEKLFF
CDR3 DNA: TGCAGTGCCGAAGGGCAAGCTAATGAAAAACTGTTTTTT

clone size: -
J gene: TRBJ2-3
D gene: -
V gene: TRBV20-1
CDR3 protein: CSAPSGALDTQYF
CDR3 DNA: TGCAGTGCTCCTTCCGGGGCCCTTGATACGCAGTATTTT

clone size: few
J gene: TRBJ2-7
D gene: TRBD1
V gene: TRBV27
CDR3 protein: CASRTDRAIHEQYF
CDR3 DNA: TGTGCCAGCAGAACGGACAGGGCGATCCACGAGCAGTACTTC

clone size: -
J gene: TRBJ2-1
D gene: -
V gene: TRBV29-1
CDR3 protein: CSVAPGGEQFF
CDR3 DNA: TGCAGCGTTGCCCCTGGCGGTGAGCAGTTCTTC

clone size: -
J gene: TRBJ1-6
D gene: -
V gene: TRBV20-1
CDR3 protein: CSARASPLHF
CDR3 DNA: TGCAGTGCTAGGGCATCACCCCTCCACTTT

clone size: -
J gene: TRBJ1-1
D gene: -
V gene: TRBV30
CDR3 protein: CAWSPLVLNTEAFF
CDR3 DNA: TGTGCCTGGAGTCCGCTCGTTCTGAACACTGAAGCTTTCTTT

clone size: -
J gene: TRBJ2-7
D gene: -
V gene: TRBV15
CDR3 protein: CATSGRAEEQYF
CDR3 DNA: TGTGCCACCAGCGGCCGGGCGGAGGAGCAGTACTTC

clone size: few
J gene: TRBJ1-5
D gene: -
V gene: TRBV4-1
CDR3 protein: CASSQTPDSNQPQHF
CDR3 DNA: TGCGCCAGCAGCCAGACACCGGATAGCAATCAGCCCCAGCATTTT

clone size: -
J gene: TRBJ1-1
D gene: -
V gene: TRBV7-9
CDR3 protein: CASSPPGLGERTEAFF
CDR3 DNA: TGTGCCAGCAGCCCACCCGGGTTGGGGGAAAGGACTGAAGCTTTCTTT

clone size: -
J gene: TRBJ2-7
D gene: TRBD2
V gene: TRBV27
CDR3 protein: CASAPGLAYEQYF
CDR3 DNA: TGTGCCAGTGCTCCGGGACTAGCCTACGAGCAGTACTTC

clone size: -
J gene: TRBJ2-3
D gene: TRBD2
V gene: TRBV29-1
CDR3 protein: CSVQGVAGAVRTDTQYF
CDR3 DNA: TGCAGCGTCCAGGGGGTAGCGGGGGCCGTGCGCACAGATACGCAGTATTTT

clone size: -
J gene: TRBJ2-1
D gene: -
V gene: TRBV5-6
CDR3 protein: CASRHLASSYNEQFF
CDR3 DNA: TGTGCCAGCAGACACTTAGCGAGCTCCTACAATGAGCAGTTCTTC

clone size: -
J gene: TRBJ1-2
D gene: -
V gene: TRBV21-1
CDR3 protein: CASSKVGLPYRDGYTF
CDR3 DNA: TGTGCCAGCAGCAAAGTGGGGTTGCCCTACAGGGATGGCTACACCTTC

clone size: few
J gene: TRBJ2-7
D gene: TRBD1
V gene: TRBV27
CDR3 protein: CASTRTGGVYEQYF
CDR3 DNA: TGTGCCAGCACCAGGACAGGGGGCGTCTACGAGCAGTACTTC

clone size: -
J gene: TRBJ2-5
D gene: -
V gene: TRBV20-1
CDR3 protein: CSAREGRDEQYF
CDR3 DNA: TGCAGTGCTAGAGAAGGAAGGGATGAGCAGTACTTC

clone size: -
J gene: TRBJ1-2
D gene: -
V gene: TRBV4-1
CDR3 protein: CASSQGKNREYGYTF
CDR3 DNA: TGCGCCAGCAGCCAAGGAAAGAACAGGGAATATGGCTACACCTTC

clone size: -
J gene: TRBJ2-3
D gene: TRBD2
V gene: TRBV7-9
CDR3 protein: CASRKREDTDTQYF
CDR3 DNA: TGTGCCAGCAGGAAACGGGAGGACACAGATACGCAGTATTTT

clone size: -
J gene: TRBJ2-3
D gene: -
V gene: TRBV6-6
CDR3 protein: CASSYSAGPNPDTQYF
CDR3 DNA: TGTGCCAGCAGTTACTCGGCGGGCCCAAACCCAGATACGCAGTATTTT

clone size: few
J gene: TRBJ1-2
D gene: TRBD1
V gene: TRBV5-5
CDR3 protein: CASSFQGERGRDGYTF
CDR3 DNA: TGTGCCAGCAGCTTTCAGGGGGAACGGGGGCGTGATGGCTACACCTTC

clone size: -
J gene: TRBJ2-5
D gene: -
V gene: TRBV15
CDR3 protein: CATADLGVEETQYF
CDR3 DNA: TGTGCCACCGCCGATTTGGGTGTCGAGGAGACCCAGTACTTC

clone size: -
J gene: TRBJ1-5
D gene: -
V gene: TRBV15
CDR3 protein: CATSRDLVGVDNQPQHF
CDR3 DNA: TGTGCCACCAGCAGAGATCTAGTTGGGGTAGACAATCAGCCCCAGCATTTT

clone size: -
J gene: TRBJ2-1
D gene: -
V gene: TRBV29-1
CDR3 protein: CSAWGPQDAYNEQFF
CDR3 DNA: TGCAGCGCCTGGGGGCCTCAGGACGCCTACAATGAGCAGTTCTTC

clone size: once
J gene: TRBJ2-3
D gene: -
V gene: TRBV2
CDR3 protein: CASIFKDTQYF
CDR3 DNA: TGTGCCAGCATATTTAAAGATACGCAGTATTTT

clone size: few
J gene: TRBJ2-6
D gene: -
V gene: TRBV5-1
CDR3 protein: CASSHDRPSSGANVLTF
CDR3 DNA: TGCGCCAGCAGCCATGACAGGCCTAGCTCTGGGGCCAACGTCCTGACTTTC

clone size: -
J gene: TRBJ1-2
D gene: TRBD1
V gene: TRBV12-3/TRBV12-4
CDR3 protein: CASSPTGGLGYTF
CDR3 DNA: TGTGCCAGCAGTCCTACAGGGGGGCTTGGCTACACCTTC

clone size: -
J gene: TRBJ2-7
D gene: TRBD1
V gene: TRBV6-1
CDR3 protein: CASTGTGPYEQYF
CDR3 DNA: TGTGCCAGCACCGGGACAGGCCCCTACGAGCAGTACTTC

clone size: few
J gene: TRBJ2-7
D gene: -
V gene: TRBV10-1
CDR3 protein: CASSESGSPHYEQYF
CDR3 DNA: TGCGCCAGCAGTGAGTCTGGGTCTCCCCACTACGAGCAGTACTTC

clone size: few
J gene: TRBJ2-7
D gene: TRBD2
V gene: TRBV7-9
CDR3 protein: CASSHPSPETGRPPYEQYF
CDR3 DNA: TGTGCCAGCAGCCACCCTTCCCCCGAAACCGGGAGGCCCCCCTACGAGCAGTACTTC

clone size: -
J gene: TRBJ1-1
D gene: -
V gene: TRBV20-1
CDR3 protein: CSGEGGSTEAFF
CDR3 DNA: TGCAGTGGGGAGGGCGGGAGCACTGAAGCTTTCTTT

clone size: -
J gene: TRBJ2-7
D gene: -
V gene: TRBV5-6
CDR3 protein: CASSFRGTNEQYF
CDR3 DNA: TGTGCCAGCAGCTTCAGAGGGACGAACGAGCAGTACTTC

clone size: -
J gene: TRBJ2-1
D gene: TRBD2
V gene: TRBV20-1
CDR3 protein: CSARSREGRSYNEQFF
CDR3 DNA: TGCAGTGCTAGAAGTAGGGAGGGCCGCTCCTACAATGAGCAGTTCTTT

clone size: -
J gene: TRBJ2-7
D gene: -
V gene: TRBV6-2/TRBV6-3
CDR3 protein: CASSLLSAEQYF
CDR3 DNA: TGTGCCAGCAGTCTCCTCAGTGCCGAGCAGTACTTC

clone size: -
J gene: TRBJ1-4
D gene: -
V gene: TRBV27
CDR3 protein: CASSSSVVSEKLFF
CDR3 DNA: TGTGCCAGCAGTTCGTCGGTAGTTTCGGAAAAACTGTTTTTT

clone size: -
J gene: TRBJ2-1
D gene: -
V gene: TRBV12-3/TRBV12-4
CDR3 protein: CASSFWAVYSEQFF
CDR3 DNA: TGTGCCAGCAGTTTTTGGGCAGTCTACAGTGAGCAGTTCTTC

clone size: -
J gene: TRBJ2-1
D gene: -
V gene: TRBV15
CDR3 protein: CATSREANYNEQFF
CDR3 DNA: TGTGCCACCAGCAGAGAGGCTAACTACAATGAGCAGTTCTTC

clone size: -
J gene: TRBJ2-7
D gene: -
V gene: TRBV5-1
CDR3 protein: CASSFEVPTYEQYF
CDR3 DNA: TGCGCCAGCAGCTTTGAGGTCCCAACCTACGAGCAGTACTTC

clone size: -
J gene: TRBJ2-7
D gene: TRBD2
V gene: TRBV20-1
CDR3 protein: CGARGGIAGEPEQYF
CDR3 DNA: TGCGGTGCTAGAGGGGGTATAGCGGGAGAACCCGAGCAGTACTTC

clone size: few
J gene: TRBJ2-4
D gene: -
V gene: TRBV20-1
CDR3 protein: CSARGVEENIQYF
CDR3 DNA: TGCAGTGCTAGGGGGGTGGAGGAAAACATTCAGTACTTC

clone size: -
J gene: TRBJ2-2
D gene: -
V gene: TRBV5-6
CDR3 protein: CASSTWTGRVTGELFF
CDR3 DNA: TGTGCCAGCAGCACGTGGACAGGGAGGGTCACCGGGGAGCTGTTTTTT

clone size: once
J gene: TRBJ2-6
D gene: -
V gene: TRBV20-1
CDR3 protein: CSARVWERSGANVLTF
CDR3 DNA: TGCAGTGCTAGAGTTTGGGAACGGTCTGGGGCCAACGTCCTGACTTTC

clone size: few
J gene: TRBJ2-3
D gene: -
V gene: TRBV20-1
CDR3 protein: CSAREAPSTDTQYF
CDR3 DNA: TGCAGTGCTAGAGAAGCACCATCCACAGATACGCAGTATTTT

clone size: many
J gene: TRBJ2-3
D gene: -
V gene: TRBV29-1
CDR3 protein: CSVSTPGGGNTDTQYF
CDR3 DNA: TGCAGCGTTTCCACGCCCGGGGGCGGTAACACAGATACGCAGTATTTT

clone size: -
J gene: TRBJ1-5
D gene: -
V gene: TRBV18
CDR3 protein: CASSTGMNQPQHF
CDR3 DNA: TGTGCCAGCTCTACAGGGATGAATCAGCCCCAGCATTTT

clone size: -
J gene: TRBJ2-6
D gene: -
V gene: TRBV4-2
CDR3 protein: CASSQEGATSGANVLTF
CDR3 DNA: TGTGCCAGCAGCCAAGAAGGAGCCACATCTGGGGCCAACGTCCTGACTTTC